This T cell receptor beta chain comes out of a study of T-cell reconstitution after alpha-beta-depleted transplantation in children. This clonotype has more than one count but fewer than ten. Using unique molecular identifiers, the investigators prepared the TCRbeta library. TCRdb reprocessed the PCR reads via MiXCR and lists one record per CDR3 protein. The table lists around 600,000 distinct CDR3 sequences, about 10% of them singletons. Germline-derived CDR1 and CDR2 are LGHNA and YSLEER. V was cut by 4 bases and J by 3 bases, with 13 bases left in between. The CDR3 is 15 amino acids. V usage is TRBV4-3 and J usage is TRBJ1-5; D is ambiguous. The TCR comes from a human donor who donated a stem cell graft to a child with acute myeloid leukemia. This specimen was PBMCs from the stem cell graft donor, taken from the stem cell graft. DNA for the CDR3: TGCGCCAGCAGCCCCACCTTGGGTTACAATCAGCCCCAGCATTTT. This gives the protein CASSPTLGYNQPQHF.